The rows below give T cell receptor beta chains drawn from one sample of a study of PD-1 blockade in classical Hodgkin lymphoma. TCRdb's table, derived via immunoSEQ multiplex PCR, lists solely in-frame clones and lacks some. The sample carries 25,000 to 30,000 clones, about 82% recorded once. Source: CD4+ T cells from blood, taken before the fourth cycle of nivolumab. These receptors were taken from a human donor with classical Hodgkin lymphoma. CDR3s include the opening cysteine and the closing phenylalanine or tryptophan. The D gene is left open where the match is weak. Clone size is given for some rows only: seen once, a few or many times, or a class if the clone is expanded.

d_gene	v_gene	j_gene	abundance	CDR3aa	CDR3nt
NA	TRBV25-1	TRBJ1-1	NA	CASSNHFRGGVEAFF	TGTGCCAGCAGTAACCACTTCAGGGGCGGGGTTGAAGCTTTCTTT
TRBD2	TRBV5-5	TRBJ2-7	once	CASSFGTSAVYEQYF	TGTGCCAGCAGCTTTGGGACTAGCGCCGTCTACGAGCAGTACTTC
NA	TRBV18	TRBJ2-1	few	CASSPRRVLNEQFF	TGTGCCAGCTCACCACGTCGGGTCCTAAATGAGCAGTTCTTC
NA	TRBV5-1	TRBJ1-5	NA	CASSLGPAGVGQPQHF	TGCGCCAGCAGCTTGGGTCCCGCAGGGGTAGGTCAGCCCCAGCATTTT
TRBD1	TRBV27	TRBJ2-6	NA	CASRFGVQGVGANVLTF	TGTGCCAGCAGATTCGGCGTACAGGGGGTTGGGGCCAACGTCCTGACTTTC
NA	TRBV23-1	TRBJ2-2	NA	CASSQLTHRLNTGELFF	TGCGCCAGCAGTCAATTAACGCACAGACTAAACACCGGGGAGCTGTTTTTT
NA	TRBV15	TRBJ1-5	NA	CATSRGYGVNQPQHF	TGTGCCACCAGCAGAGGGTACGGGGTAAATCAGCCCCAGCATTTT
NA	TRBV6-4	TRBJ2-2	once	CASSDWALTGELFF	TGTGCCAGCAGTGACTGGGCCCTCACCGGGGAGCTGTTTTTT
TRBD1	TRBV5-1	TRBJ2-3	NA	CASSYRDRVPDTQYF	TGCGCCAGCAGCTACCGGGACAGGGTGCCAGATACGCAGTATTTT
NA	TRBV7-3	TRBJ2-7	NA	CASSLTGITSSYEQYF	TGTGCCAGCAGCTTAACGGGGATAACTAGCTCCTACGAGCAGTACTTC
TRBD1	TRBV5-1	TRBJ2-7	NA	CASSLEGSGTAEQYF	TGCGCCAGCAGCCTAGAAGGATCCGGGACAGCCGAGCAGTACTTC
TRBD1	TRBV6-6	TRBJ2-3	NA	CASKGTDTSTDTQYF	TGTGCCAGCAAGGGGACAGACACTAGCACAGATACGCAGTATTTT
TRBD1	TRBV5-1	TRBJ2-7	NA	CASSFNRGSYEQYF	TGCGCCAGCAGCTTCAACAGGGGGAGTTACGAGCAGTACTTC
TRBD2	TRBV9	TRBJ2-5	NA	CASSPTSGEGTQYF	TGTGCCAGCAGCCCGACTAGCGGGGAGGGGACCCAGTACTTC
NA	TRBV7-2	TRBJ1-2	NA	CASSSPSAFGYTF	TGTGCCAGCAGCTCACCGTCCGCATTCGGCTACACCTTC
NA	TRBV6-1	TRBJ1-2	NA	CASSETGFSDYGYTF	TGTGCCAGCAGTGAAACAGGGTTCTCCGACTATGGCTACACCTTC
NA	TRBV9	TRBJ1-3	NA	CASSVNSRFPGNTIYF	TGTGCCAGCAGCGTAAATTCTCGGTTCCCTGGAAACACCATATATTTT
NA	TRBV5-1	TRBJ1-1	once	CASSPQVGATEAFF	TGCGCCAGCAGCCCACAGGTTGGGGCGACTGAAGCTTTCTTT
NA	TRBV5-1	TRBJ1-1	few	CASSLAGVLNTEAFF	TGCGCCAGCAGCTTGGCCGGGGTACTGAACACTGAAGCTTTCTTT
NA	TRBV10-2	TRBJ1-1	NA	CASSLPGLQNTEAFF	TGCGCCAGCAGTCTACCGGGACTCCAGAACACTGAAGCTTTCTTT
NA	TRBV5-1	TRBJ2-7	NA	CASSLVGQGNEQYF	TGCGCCAGCAGCTTGGTGGGGCAGGGGAACGAGCAGTACTTC
NA	TRBV5-1	TRBJ2-3	NA	CASSLVGRTFTSTDTQYF	TGCGCCAGCAGCTTGGTGGGGAGGACATTTACCTCCACAGATACGCAGTATTTT
TRBD1	TRBV5-1	TRBJ1-1	NA	CASSLTGGTPEAFF	TGCGCCAGCAGCCTGACAGGGGGGACCCCTGAAGCTTTCTTT
TRBD1	TRBV5-4	TRBJ2-7	once	CASSLTGVIDEQYF	TGTGCCAGCAGCTTAACAGGGGTAATCGACGAGCAGTACTTC
NA	TRBV5-6	TRBJ2-1	NA	CASSLNEQFF	TGTGCCAGCAGCTTAAATGAGCAGTTCTTC
TRBD2	TRBV2	TRBJ2-3	NA	CASRRALSGVTDTQYF	TGTGCCAGCAGGCGCGCGCTTAGCGGGGTGACAGATACGCAGTATTTT
TRBD1	TRBV7-9	TRBJ1-4	NA	CASSPEWDRINEKLFF	TGTGCCAGCAGCCCAGAGTGGGACAGGATTAATGAAAAACTGTTTTTT
NA	TRBV5-4	TRBJ1-6	NA	CASSLELGNSPLHF	TGTGCCAGCAGCTTGGAGCTAGGTAATTCACCCCTCCACTTT
NA	TRBV2	TRBJ2-3	NA	CASNLQGNTQYF	TGTGCCAGCAACCTCCAGGGGAATACGCAGTATTTT
NA	TRBV7-9	TRBJ2-2	NA	CASSLGSLGSNTGELFF	TGTGCCAGCAGCTTAGGTTCGCTGGGCTCGAACACCGGGGAGCTGTTTTTT
NA	TRBV5-1	TRBJ1-2	NA	CASSLGVNYGYTF	TGCGCCAGCAGCTTGGGAGTGAACTATGGCTACACCTTC
NA	TRBV5-1	TRBJ2-1	NA	CASSLTGSSYNEQFF	TGCGCCAGCAGCTTGACAGGCAGCTCCTACAATGAGCAGTTCTTC
NA	TRBV11-2	TRBJ1-1	NA	CASSLVVTGGGLPTEAFF	TGTGCCAGCAGCTTAGTGGTCACAGGAGGTGGACTACCAACTGAAGCTTTCTTT
TRBD2	TRBV5-5	TRBJ2-1	NA	CASLTGLAGGSYNEQFF	TGTGCCAGCCTGACAGGGCTAGCGGGGGGATCCTACAATGAGCAGTTCTTC
TRBD1	TRBV5-1	TRBJ1-6	NA	CASSGPGQANSPLHF	TGCGCCAGCAGCGGACCGGGACAGGCTAATTCACCCCTCCACTTT
NA	TRBV7-9	TRBJ2-3	NA	CASSLTADTQYF	TGTGCCAGCAGCTTAACCGCAGATACGCAGTATTTT
NA	TRBV5-1	TRBJ1-5	NA	CASSLGHSNQPQHF	TGCGCCAGCAGCTTGGGCCATAGCAATCAGCCCCAGCATTTT
TRBD2	TRBV5-1	TRBJ2-3	once	CASSLPAGGPADTQYF	TGCGCCAGCAGCTTACCGGCGGGGGGGCCCGCAGATACGCAGTATTTT
NA	TRBV11-2	TRBJ1-6	NA	CASSLDWRSPLHF	TGTGCCAGCAGCTTAGACTGGCGTTCACCCCTCCACTTT
TRBD2	TRBV19	TRBJ2-7	NA	CASSIAGGGAYEQYF	TGTGCCAGTAGTATAGCAGGCGGGGGGGCCTACGAGCAGTACTTC
NA	TRBV5-1	TRBJ2-1	NA	CASSVTGEGEQFF	TGCGCCAGCAGCGTGACAGGGGAGGGGGAGCAGTTCTTC
NA	TRBV5-1	TRBJ2-3	NA	CASSLENLGRRSTDTQYF	TGCGCCAGCAGCTTGGAGAACTTAGGACGGCGAAGTACAGATACGCAGTATTTT
TRBD1	TRBV27	TRBJ2-7	NA	CASHRWDRPYEQYF	TGTGCCAGTCACAGGTGGGACAGGCCCTACGAGCAGTACTTC
NA	TRBV27	TRBJ2-3	NA	CASSFSLTDTQYF	TGTGCCAGCAGTTTTTCCTTGACAGATACGCAGTATTTT
TRBD1	TRBV18	TRBJ1-4	NA	CASSPTGQGGEKLFF	TGTGCCAGCTCACCTACCGGACAGGGGGGTGAAAAACTGTTTTTT
TRBD1	TRBV4-1	TRBJ2-7	NA	CASSQDPGQGSYEQYF	TGCGCCAGCAGCCAAGATCCGGGACAGGGGTCCTACGAGCAGTACTTC
NA	TRBV18	TRBJ2-7	NA	CASSASYEQYF	TGTGCCAGCTCAGCCTCCTACGAGCAGTACTTC
TRBD1	TRBV27	TRBJ2-6	NA	CASSYRGLDRAGANVLTF	TGTGCCAGCAGTTACAGGGGTCTAGACAGGGCCGGGGCCAACGTCCTGACTTTC
NA	TRBV27	TRBJ1-5	NA	CASSLSSWGGNQPQHF	TGTGCCAGCAGTTTATCGTCTTGGGGGGGCAATCAGCCCCAGCATTTT
NA	TRBV29-1	TRBJ1-2	NA	CSVEVDVSYGYTF	TGCAGCGTTGAAGTGGACGTGTCTTATGGCTACACCTTC
NA	TRBV10-3	TRBJ1-5	NA	CAISESGPSNQPQHF	TGTGCCATCAGTGAGTCGGGACCTAGCAATCAGCCCCAGCATTTT
TRBD2	TRBV5-1	TRBJ2-7	NA	CASSYSGGSYEQYF	TGCGCCAGCAGCTATAGCGGGGGAAGCTACGAGCAGTACTTC
NA	TRBV18	TRBJ1-2	NA	CASSLNNRVDGYTF	TGTGCCAGCTCACTAAATAACAGGGTCGATGGCTACACCTTC
NA	TRBV18	TRBJ1-6	few	CASSSYAGVDSPLHF	TGTGCCAGCTCATCATACGCGGGAGTTGATTCACCCCTCCACTTT
NA	TRBV12-5	TRBJ2-3	NA	CASGPQGGGGRDTQYF	TGTGCTAGTGGTCCCCAGGGGGGTGGGGGCAGAGATACGCAGTATTTT
TRBD1	TRBV27	TRBJ2-7	NA	CASRGDRGRSYEQYF	TGTGCCAGCAGAGGAGACAGGGGGCGATCCTACGAGCAGTACTTC
NA	TRBV7-9	TRBJ2-7	NA	CASILGGGHEQYF	TGTGCCAGCATATTGGGGGGCGGCCACGAGCAGTACTTC